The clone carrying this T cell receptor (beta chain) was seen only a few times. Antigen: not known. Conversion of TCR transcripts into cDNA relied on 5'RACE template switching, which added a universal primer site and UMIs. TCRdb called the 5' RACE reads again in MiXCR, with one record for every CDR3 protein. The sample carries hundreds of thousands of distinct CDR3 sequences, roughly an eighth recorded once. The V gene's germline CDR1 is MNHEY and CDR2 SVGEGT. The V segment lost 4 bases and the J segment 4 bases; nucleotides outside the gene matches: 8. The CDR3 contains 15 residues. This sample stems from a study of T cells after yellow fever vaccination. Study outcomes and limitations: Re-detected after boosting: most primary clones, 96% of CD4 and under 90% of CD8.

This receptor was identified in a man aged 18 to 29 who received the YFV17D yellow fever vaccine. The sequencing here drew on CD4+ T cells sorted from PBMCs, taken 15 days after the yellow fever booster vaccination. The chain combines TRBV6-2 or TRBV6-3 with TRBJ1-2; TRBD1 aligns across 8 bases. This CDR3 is CASSSRAGGFYGYTF. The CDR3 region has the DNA TGTGCCAGCAGTTCACGGGCAGGGGGCTTCTATGGCTACACCTTC.